This entry describes one T cell receptor beta chain. Its specificity is not known. The data originate from a study of Tregs in tolerant kidney transplant recipients. Findings and caveats of the study: For some patients, primers changed over time, blocking nucleotide-level comparison.

Method: immunoSEQ multiplex PCR; TCRdb's copy keeps in-frame clones and lacks some. The data contain under 90,000 clones, roughly nine tenths of them singletons. The CDR3 is made up of 15 amino acids. The ends lost 4 bases at V and 7 bases at J; junction bases unmatched: 8. CDR1 is SGHRS and CDR2 is YFSETQ in the germline V gene. The nonmyeloablative bone marrow transplants came from related graft donors, with transient mixed chimerism. This sequence originates from a human patient who received a combined kidney and bone marrow transplant. Some T cells may be the graft donor's. The specimen comprised CD4+ T cells from blood (PBMCs), sampled 24 months after the transplant. V usage is TRBV5-1 and J usage is TRBJ1-6; 7 positions match TRBD1. The CDR3 DNA follows: TGCGCCAGCAGCGTCTACAGGGGCGCAAATTCACCCCTCCACTTT. Encoded protein: CASSVYRGANSPLHF.